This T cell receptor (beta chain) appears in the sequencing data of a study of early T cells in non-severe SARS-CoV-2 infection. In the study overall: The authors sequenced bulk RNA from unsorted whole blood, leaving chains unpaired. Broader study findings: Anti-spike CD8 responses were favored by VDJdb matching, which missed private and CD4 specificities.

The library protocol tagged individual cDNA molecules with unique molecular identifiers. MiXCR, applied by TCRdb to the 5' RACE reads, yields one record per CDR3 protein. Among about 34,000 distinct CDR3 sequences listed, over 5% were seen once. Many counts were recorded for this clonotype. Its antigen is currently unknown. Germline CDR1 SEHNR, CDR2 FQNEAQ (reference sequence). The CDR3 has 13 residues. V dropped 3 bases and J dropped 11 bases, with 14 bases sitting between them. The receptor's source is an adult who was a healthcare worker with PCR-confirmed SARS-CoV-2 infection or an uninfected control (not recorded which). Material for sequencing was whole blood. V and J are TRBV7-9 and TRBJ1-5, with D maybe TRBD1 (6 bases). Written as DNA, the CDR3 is TGTGCCAGCAGCTTGGACAGCTATTTGGCCCAGCATTTT. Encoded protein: CASSLDSYLAQHF.